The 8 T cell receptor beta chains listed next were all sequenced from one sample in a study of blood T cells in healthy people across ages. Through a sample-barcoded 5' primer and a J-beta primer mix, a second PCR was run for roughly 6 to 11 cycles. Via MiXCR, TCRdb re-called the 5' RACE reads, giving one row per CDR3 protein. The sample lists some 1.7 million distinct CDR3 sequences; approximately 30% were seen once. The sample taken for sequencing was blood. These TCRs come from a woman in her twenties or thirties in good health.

CDR3 sequence reads: CASCTATGDSYNEQFF. The CDR3 DNA reads TGTGCCAGCTGCACCGCCACAGGGGATAGCTACAATGAGCAGTTCTTC. The gene calls are TRBV27 and TRBJ2-1, with 7 bases fitting TRBD1. Germline lookup yields CDR1 MNHEY and CDR2 SMNVEV (reference sequence). V lost 8 bases to trimming and J lost 3 bases; unmatched junction nucleotides: 13. The CDR3 covers 16 residues.

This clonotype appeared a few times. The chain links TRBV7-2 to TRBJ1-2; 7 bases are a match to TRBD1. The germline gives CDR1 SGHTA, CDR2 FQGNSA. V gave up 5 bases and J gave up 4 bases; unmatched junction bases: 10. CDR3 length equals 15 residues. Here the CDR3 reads CASSQRTGDPYGYTF. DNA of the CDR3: TGTGCCAGCAGCCAGCGGACAGGAGACCCCTATGGCTACACCTTC. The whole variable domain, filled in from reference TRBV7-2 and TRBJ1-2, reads GAGVSQSPSNKVTEKGKDVELRCDPISGHTALYWYRQSLGQGLEFLIYFQGNSAPDKSGLPSDRFSAERTGGSVSTLTIQRTQQEDSAVYLCASSQRTGDPYGYTFGSGTRLTVV.

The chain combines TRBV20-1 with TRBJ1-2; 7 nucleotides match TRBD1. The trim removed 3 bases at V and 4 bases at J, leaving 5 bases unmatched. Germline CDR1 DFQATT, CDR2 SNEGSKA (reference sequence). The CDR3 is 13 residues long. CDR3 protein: CSARRTGLYGYTF. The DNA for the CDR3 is TGCAGTGCTAGGCGGACAGGACTCTATGGCTACACCTTC.

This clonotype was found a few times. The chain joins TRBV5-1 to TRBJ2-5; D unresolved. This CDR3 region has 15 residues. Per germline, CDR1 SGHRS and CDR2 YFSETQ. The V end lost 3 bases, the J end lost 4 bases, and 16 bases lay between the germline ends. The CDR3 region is CASSWATPRGETQYF. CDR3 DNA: TGCGCCAGCAGCTGGGCTACCCCACGAGGAGAGACCCAGTACTTC. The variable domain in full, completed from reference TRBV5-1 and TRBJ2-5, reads KAGVTQTPRYLIKTRGQQVTLSCSPISGHRSVSWYQQTPGQGLQFLFEYFSETQRNKGNFPGRFSGRQFSNSRSEMNVSTLELGDSALYLCASSWATPRGETQYFGPGTRLLVL.

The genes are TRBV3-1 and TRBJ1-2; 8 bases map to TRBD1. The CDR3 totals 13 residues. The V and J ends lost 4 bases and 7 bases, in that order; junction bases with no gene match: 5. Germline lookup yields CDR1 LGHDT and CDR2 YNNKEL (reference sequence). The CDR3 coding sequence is TGTGCCAGCAGCCGGACAGGGAGGGGTGGCTACACCTTC. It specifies CASSRTGRGGYTF.

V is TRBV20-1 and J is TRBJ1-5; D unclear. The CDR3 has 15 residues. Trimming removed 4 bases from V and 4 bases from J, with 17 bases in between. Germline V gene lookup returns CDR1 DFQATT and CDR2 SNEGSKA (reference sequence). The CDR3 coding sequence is TGCAGTGCTATCCCGTATACACGGACGAATCAGCCCCAGCATTTT. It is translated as CSAIPYTRTNQPQHF.

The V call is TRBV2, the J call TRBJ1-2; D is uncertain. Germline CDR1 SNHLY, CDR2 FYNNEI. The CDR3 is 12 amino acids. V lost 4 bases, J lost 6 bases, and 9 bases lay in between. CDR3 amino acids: CASSGVWDGYTF. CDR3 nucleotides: TGTGCCAGCAGTGGGGTGTGGGATGGCTACACCTTC.

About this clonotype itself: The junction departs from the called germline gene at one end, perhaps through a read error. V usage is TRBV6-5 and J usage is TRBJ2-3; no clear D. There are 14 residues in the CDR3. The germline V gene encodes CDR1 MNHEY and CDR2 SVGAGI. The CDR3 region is CASSYSLATATQYF. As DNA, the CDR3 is TGTGCCAGCAGTTACTCTCTCGCCACAGCTACGCAGTATTTT.